A single sample gave rise to the 22 T cell receptor beta chains below, sequenced in a study of shared clonotypes between healthy human individuals. Clones were sequenced by immunoSEQ multiplex PCR, and TCRdb holds only the in-frame ones, with some missing. The sample has under 1,100,000 clones; around four fifths are singletons. Sequences were obtained from memory CD4+ T cells sorted from blood. Noted subset: CD45RA-negative fraction. These receptors all stem from a man aged 18 to 30 in good health.

The chain employs TRBV4-2 and TRBJ2-1; D tentatively fits TRBD1 or TRBD2 (6 bases each). Germline V CDR1 and CDR2: LGHNA, YNFKEQ. The V gene lost 0 bases and the J gene lost 4 bases, with 16 bases spanning the gap. The CDR3 length is 17 residues. CDR3 in amino acids: CASSQDPKRGEYNEQFF. The CDR3 DNA is TGTGCCAGCAGCCAAGACCCCAAGAGGGGGGAGTACAATGAGCAGTTCTTC.

This rearrangement joins TRBV14 to TRBJ2-7; D is perhaps TRBD1 (6 bases). The CDR3 is made up of 15 amino acids. Trimming removed 4 bases at V and 6 bases at J, with 19 bases between. Germline values: CDR1 SGHDN, CDR2 FVKESK. CDR3 coding DNA: TGTGCCAGCAGCCCCCCAAGGGGGAGTGCGAGCGAGCAGTACTTC. Its translation is CASSPPRGSASEQYF.

The V call is TRBV4-1, the J call TRBJ1-4; maybe TRBD1 (5 bases). Trimming cost V 1 base and J 8 bases, with 14 bases left between them. In germline, CDR1 is MGHRA, CDR2 YSYEKL. CDR3 size: 15 residues. CDR3 sequence: CASSQGWGEGEKLFF. The CDR3 DNA reads as TGCGCCAGCAGCCAAGGCTGGGGGGAAGGCGAAAAACTGTTTTTT.

The rearrangement uses TRBV30 and TRBJ1-5; D is perhaps TRBD1 (6 bases). The CDR3 is 15 residues long. The V end lost 4 bases, the J end lost 4 bases, and 17 bases lay between the germline ends. Germline V CDR1 and CDR2: GTSNPN, SVGIG (reference sequence). The CDR3 coding sequence is TGTGCCTGGAAAACGGGGGGCCGGGGAAATCAGCCCCAGCATTTT. Protein: CAWKTGGRGNQPQHF.

This clone has only a few counts. The chain has TRBV29-1 and TRBJ1-2; D uncertain. Germline V CDR1 and CDR2: SQVTM, ANQGSEA. V gave up 8 bases and J gave up 7 bases, with 17 bases separating them. CDR3 length: 12 amino acids. CDR3 in amino acids: CSSGPLEFGYTF. The CDR3 nucleotides are TGCAGCTCGGGTCCTCTAGAGTTTGGCTACACCTTC.

The chain combines TRBV11-2 with TRBJ1-1; D remains ambiguous. CDR1 SGHAT and CDR2 FQNNGV come from the germline V gene. The CDR3 consists of 14 residues. The V end lost 4 bases, the J end lost 1 base, and 10 bases lay between the germline ends. This chain's CDR3 is CASSSRKANTEAFF. CDR3 DNA sequence: TGTGCCAGCAGCTCCCGAAAGGCGAACACTGAAGCTTTCTTT.

The chain has TRBV14 and TRBJ2-4, with unresolved D. V gave up 2 bases and J gave up 6 bases, with 5 bases separating them. This CDR3 region has 12 residues. CDR1 SGHDN and CDR2 FVKESK come from the germline V gene. The CDR3 nucleotides are TGTGCCAGCAGCCAATCAAGAAACATTCAGTACTTC. Protein sequence: CASSQSRNIQYF.

This clone came up a few times. The chain recombines TRBV5-1 with TRBJ2-7; the match to TRBD1 covers 10 bases. Losses at the gene ends were 0 bases for V and 2 bases for J; bases not matched to a gene: 2. This CDR3 region has 15 residues. Germline CDR1 SGHRS, CDR2 YFSETQ. This CDR3 is CASSLDGTGAYEQYF. CDR3 DNA sequence: TGCGCCAGCAGCTTGGACGGGACAGGGGCCTACGAGCAGTACTTC. The full variable domain, with the rest looked up from reference TRBV5-1 and TRBJ2-7, is KAGVTQTPRYLIKTRGQQVTLSCSPISGHRSVSWYQQTPGQGLQFLFEYFSETQRNKGNFPGRFSGRQFSNSRSEMNVSTLELGDSALYLCASSLDGTGAYEQYFGPGTRLTVT.

V usage is TRBV4-2 and J usage is TRBJ1-2; D is uncertain. The CDR3 runs to 15 residues. V gave up 5 bases and J gave up 8 bases, with 21 bases separating them. The germline CDR1 and CDR2 sequences are LGHNA and YNFKEQ. DNA of the CDR3: TGTGCCAGCAGCGATAGGGTAGTGAGGGCTCTAGGCTACACCTTC. Translation: CASSDRVVRALGYTF.

A remark on this clone: This sample includes further DNA sequences coding for the same CDR3. CDR3 DNA sequence: TGTGCCAGCAGACCCTCTAGCTACGAGCAGTACTTC. Its protein is CASRPSSYEQYF. The gene calls are TRBV6-6 and TRBJ2-7; D ambiguous. The V and J ends lost 6 bases and 3 bases respectively, with 9 bases between them. This CDR3 is 12 amino acids long. Germline-derived CDR1 and CDR2 are MNHNY and SVGAGI (reference sequence).

Concerning this clone itself: Other DNA sequences of this sample code for an identical CDR3. The chain has TRBV5-1 and TRBJ2-7; no definite D call. Germline values: CDR1 SGHRS, CDR2 YFSETQ. The CDR3 spans 13 residues. V dropped 4 bases and J dropped 1 base, with 9 bases sitting between them. CDR3 in DNA: TGCGCCAGCAGCCCGGATCCTTCCTACGAGCAGTACTTC. Its translation: CASSPDPSYEQYF.

This chain joins TRBV28 and TRBJ1-1; D is unclear. CDR1 MDHEN and CDR2 SYDVKM come from the germline V gene. This CDR3 region has 12 residues. Trimming removed 6 bases at V and 1 base at J, with 6 bases between. The CDR3 loop is CASSNRNTEAFF. Here the CDR3 DNA reads TGTGCCAGCAGCAACAGGAACACTGAAGCTTTCTTT.

This clone was seen a handful of times. This chain links TRBV7-8 with TRBJ1-4; D not resolved. Trimming removed 0 bases from V and 4 bases from J, with 3 bases in between. The V gene's germline CDR1 is SGHVS and CDR2 FQNEAQ. This CDR3 contains 13 residues. CDR3 in amino acids: CASSLAINEKLFF. The CDR3, as DNA: TGTGCCAGCAGCTTAGCGATTAATGAAAAACTGTTTTTT. Combining the CDR3 with reference TRBV7-8 and TRBJ1-4 gives the whole variable domain GAGVSQSPRYKVAKRGQDVALRCDPISGHVSLFWYQQALGQGPEFLTYFQNEAQLDKSGLPSDRFFAERPEGSVSTLKIQRTQQEDSAVYLCASSLAINEKLFFGSGTQLSVL.

The count of this clone is one. The chain joins TRBV30 to TRBJ2-5, with 9 bases matching TRBD1. This CDR3 region has 15 residues. Germline V CDR1 and CDR2: GTSNPN, SVGIG (reference sequence). The junction had 6 bases not matched to a gene; V was cut back by 2 bases and J by 2 bases. CDR3 bases: TGTGCCTGGAGTAGCCAGACAGGGGGACAAGAGACCCAGTACTTC. Residues: CAWSSQTGGQETQYF.

As DNA, the CDR3 is TGTGCCAGCAGCCGGACACTCCGGGGGGAGACCCAGTACTTC. It yields the protein CASSRTLRGETQYF. The chain joins TRBV14 to TRBJ2-5; tentative D call: TRBD2 (6 bases). The CDR3 consists of 14 residues. V was shortened by 4 bases and J by 5 bases, with 14 bases between the two germline ends. Germline CDR1 reads SGHDN; CDR2 reads FVKESK.

The gene calls are TRBV5-4 and TRBJ1-2, with 7 bases lining up with TRBD1. The CDR3 extends over 15 amino acids. V was pared by 2 bases and J by 7 bases, with 11 bases of the junction left unmatched. Germline V gene data show CDR1 as SGHNT and CDR2 as YYREEE (reference sequence). The CDR3 nucleotides read TGTGCCAGCAGCTTTGGCGGCAGGGGGAAGGGTGGCTACACCTTC. Translating it yields CASSFGGRGKGGYTF.

This chain uses TRBV6-5 with TRBJ2-1, with 12 bases matching TRBD2. Trimming took 2 bases from V and 13 from J; bases not matched to a gene: 6. The CDR3 has 14 residues. Germline V gene sequence: CDR1 MNHEY, CDR2 SVGAGI. The CDR3 loop is CASSYRTSGTDQFF. CDR3 bases: TGTGCCAGCAGTTACCGGACTAGCGGGACCGATCAGTTCTTC.

V is TRBV27 and J is TRBJ1-6; TRBD1 matches at 8 bases. Per the germline V gene, CDR1 is MNHEY and CDR2 is SMNVEV (reference sequence). J gave up 8 bases and V 5 bases, and 20 bases lay outside the gene matches. This CDR3 has 19 residues. CDR3 sequence reads: CASSPNPRTGRLGDSPLHF. The CDR3 DNA sequence: TGTGCCAGCAGTCCAAACCCTAGGACAGGGCGGCTTGGGGATTCACCCCTCCACTTT.

The chain joins TRBV7-2 to TRBJ2-7; no clear D. Germline CDR1 SGHTA, CDR2 FQGNSA. There are 17 residues in the CDR3. Trimming stripped 5 bases from V and 1 base from J, with 21 bases between. The CDR3 loop reads CASSRDGSGVQSYEQYF. The CDR3, as DNA: TGTGCCAGCAGCCGAGACGGTTCCGGCGTACAATCCTACGAGCAGTACTTC.

This chain connects TRBV27 to TRBJ1-6; D is perhaps TRBD1 (5 bases). The CDR3 length is 15 residues. V lost 0 bases to trimming and J lost 7 bases, with 10 bases between them. Germline loops: CDR1 MNHEY, CDR2 SMNVEV (reference sequence). In DNA, the CDR3 is TGTGCCAGCAGTTTATCCCGGCCAGGGAATTCACCCCTCCACTTT. It yields the protein CASSLSRPGNSPLHF.

This chain connects TRBV5-1 to TRBJ2-7, with 8 positions matching TRBD1. V trimming: 3 bases; J trimming: 4 bases; junction bases outside the gene matches: 6. This CDR3 has 14 residues. The germline V gene has CDR1 SGHRS and CDR2 YFSETQ. This chain's CDR3 is CASSWGRGPYEQYF. DNA for the CDR3: TGCGCCAGCAGCTGGGGCAGGGGGCCGTACGAGCAGTACTTC. Complete variable domain (other parts from reference TRBV5-1 and TRBJ2-7): KAGVTQTPRYLIKTRGQQVTLSCSPISGHRSVSWYQQTPGQGLQFLFEYFSETQRNKGNFPGRFSGRQFSNSRSEMNVSTLELGDSALYLCASSWGRGPYEQYFGPGTRLTVT.

This chain connects TRBV6-6 to TRBJ2-7, with 9 bases that match TRBD1. Germline CDR1 MNHNY, CDR2 SVGAGI (reference sequence). The trim removed 6 bases at V and 0 bases at J, leaving 6 bases unmatched. The CDR3 length is 15 residues. The DNA for the CDR3 is TGTGCCAGCAGAAATGGACAGGGGAGCTCCTACGAGCAGTACTTC. Translation: CASRNGQGSSYEQYF.